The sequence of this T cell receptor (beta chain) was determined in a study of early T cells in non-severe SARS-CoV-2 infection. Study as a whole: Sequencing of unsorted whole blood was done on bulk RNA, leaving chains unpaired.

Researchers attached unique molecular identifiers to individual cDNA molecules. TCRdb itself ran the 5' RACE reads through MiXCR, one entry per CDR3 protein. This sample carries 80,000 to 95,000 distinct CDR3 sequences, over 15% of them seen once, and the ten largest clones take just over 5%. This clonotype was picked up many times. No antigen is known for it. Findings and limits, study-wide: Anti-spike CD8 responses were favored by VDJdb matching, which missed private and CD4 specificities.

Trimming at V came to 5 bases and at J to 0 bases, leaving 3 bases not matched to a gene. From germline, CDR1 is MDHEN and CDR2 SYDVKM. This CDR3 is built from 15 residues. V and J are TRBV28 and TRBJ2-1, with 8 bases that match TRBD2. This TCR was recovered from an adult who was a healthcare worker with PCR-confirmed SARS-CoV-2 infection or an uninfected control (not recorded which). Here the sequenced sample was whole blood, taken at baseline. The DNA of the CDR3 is TGTGCCAGCAGTGCGAGCGGGAGCTCCTACAATGAGCAGTTCTTC. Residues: CASSASGSSYNEQFF.